The 10 T cell receptor beta chains listed next were all sequenced from one sample in a study of cytomegalovirus exposure and HLA in healthy donors. The PCR had 60 Vbeta and 13 Jbeta primers. Profiling relied on immunoSEQ multiplex PCR, and the TCRdb table lists in-frame clones only, not all of them. Seen here are 200,000 or so clones, about 77% observed once, and the top ten hold 5% to 6%. The sequencing sample was made of PBMCs. These receptors were collected from a woman in her twenties or thirties in good health and CMV-seropositive.

The chain carries TRBV5-1 and TRBJ1-1, with D possibly TRBD1 on 5 matching bases. V dropped 3 bases and J dropped 1 base, with 7 bases sitting between them. Germline V gene sequence: CDR1 SGHRS, CDR2 YFSETQ. The CDR3 has 13 residues. The CDR3 protein is CASSSTENTEAFF. In nucleotides, the CDR3 is TGCGCCAGCAGCTCGACAGAGAACACTGAAGCTTTCTTT.

This clone was picked up a small number of times. The chain couples TRBV27 to TRBJ2-3; 7 positions match TRBD2. The CDR3 loop spans 16 amino acids. V was clipped by 7 bases and J by 3 bases; unmatched bases: 13. Germline lookup yields CDR1 MNHEY and CDR2 SMNVEV (reference sequence). The DNA of the CDR3 is TGTGCCAGCACAGATTCCCGGACTAGTCGTACAGATACGCAGTATTTT. Protein: CASTDSRTSRTDTQYF.

The chain carries TRBV28 and TRBJ1-3; 10 nucleotides match TRBD1. V lost 7 bases to trimming and J lost 4 bases; unmatched junction nucleotides: 7. The CDR3 is made up of 15 amino acids. Germline values: CDR1 MDHEN, CDR2 SYDVKM. Here the CDR3 reads CASIKDRGRGNTIYF. The CDR3 DNA reads TGTGCCAGCATTAAAGACAGGGGGCGAGGAAACACCATATATTTT.

The rearrangement links TRBV19 to TRBJ1-2; tentatively, D is TRBD1 (6 bases). CDR1 is LNHDA and CDR2 is SQIVND in the germline V gene (reference sequence). V lost 10 bases and J lost 7, with 13 bases in between. The CDR3 consists of 11 residues. CDR3 sequence: CATRVGAGYTF. The CDR3 DNA reads as TGTGCCACCAGGGTGGGGGCTGGCTACACCTTC.

This clone has more than one count but fewer than ten. The chain couples TRBV5-1 to TRBJ1-3; D not resolved. The CDR3 totals 16 residues. The germline CDR1 and CDR2 sequences are SGHRS and YFSETQ. Trimming stripped 0 bases from V and 1 base from J, with 11 bases between. CDR3 DNA: TGCGCCAGCAGCTTGGGGGGAGGCCAATCTGGAAACACCATATATTTT. Translating gives CASSLGGGQSGNTIYF. Together with reference TRBV5-1 and TRBJ1-3, the CDR3 gives the full variable domain: KAGVTQTPRYLIKTRGQQVTLSCSPISGHRSVSWYQQTPGQGLQFLFEYFSETQRNKGNFPGRFSGRQFSNSRSEMNVSTLELGDSALYLCASSLGGGQSGNTIYFGEGSWLTVV.

This clone was detected only a few times. The chain employs TRBV13 and TRBJ2-1, with unresolved D. This CDR3 is built from 16 residues. From germline, CDR1 is PRHDT and CDR2 FYEKMQ (reference sequence). The V end lost 5 bases, the J end lost 5 bases, and 19 bases lay between the germline ends. The CDR3 protein is CASSPQVPARDNEQFF. The CDR3 coding sequence is TGTGCCAGCAGCCCCCAGGTACCCGCGCGTGACAATGAGCAGTTCTTC.

This clone was picked up a small number of times. The chain is built from TRBV7-9 and TRBJ2-7; 9 nucleotides line up with TRBD2. Losses at the gene ends were 5 bases for V and 7 bases for J; bases not matched to a gene: 12. The CDR3 loop spans 15 amino acids. CDR1 and CDR2 from the germline V gene are SEHNR and FQNEAQ (reference sequence). CDR3 sequence reads: CASSRGQSAGGEQYF. The DNA of the CDR3 is TGTGCCAGCAGCCGAGGACAGTCCGCGGGGGGGGAGCAGTACTTC.

In its sample, this clone was seen a few times. The chain is built from TRBV28 and TRBJ2-2; weak D call: TRBD1 (6 bases). The CDR3 sequence is 15 residues long. Germline V lookup: CDR1 MDHEN, CDR2 SYDVKM. With 8 bases removed from V and 1 base from J, the gap between germline ends came to 14 bases. The chain's CDR3 is CASGSDSWNTGELFF. For the CDR3, the DNA is TGTGCCAGCGGATCGGACAGTTGGAACACCGGGGAGCTGTTTTTT.

The chain couples TRBV29-1 to TRBJ2-2; D gene uncertain. V lost 7 bases and J lost 5, with 5 bases in between. The CDR3 totals 10 residues. The germline V gene has CDR1 SQVTM and CDR2 ANQGSEA. CDR3 bases: TGCAGCGCCCGGACCGGGGAGCTGTTTTTT. It codes for CSARTGELFF.

CDR3 sequence: CASSRSADTQYF. The CDR3 DNA is TGTGCCAGCTCGCGTTCTGCAGATACGCAGTATTTT. The chain couples TRBV6-5 to TRBJ2-3; D not resolved. CDR3 length: 12 amino acids. The V end lost 8 bases, the J end lost 4 bases, and 10 bases lay between the germline ends. Germline values: CDR1 MNHEY, CDR2 SVGAGI.